This TCR beta chain was captured by sequencing in a study of monozygotic twins with inflammatory bowel disease. The CDR3 is made up of 14 amino acids. Regarding this clonotype: The antigen remains unidentified.

No DNA is given; TCRdb re-called the 5' RACE reads and lists each CDR3 protein once. The record lists 350,000 to 500,000 distinct CDR3 sequences, of which the ten most abundant hold 2.4%. Study-wide points: Researchers report that IBD patients shared fewer clonotypes with others than healthy twins, especially amid disease activity.

The sequenced sample was blood. The sequence was obtained from a human donor with ulcerative colitis or Crohn's disease, or a healthy co-twin of an affected twin (not recorded which). The chain couples TRBV12-3 or TRBV12-4 to TRBJ2-7; with no DNA, the TCRdb D assignment of TRBD1 cannot be verified. The CDR3 is CAITSGQGSYEQYF.